This T cell receptor beta chain was sequenced in a study of early T cells in non-severe SARS-CoV-2 infection. Unique molecular identifiers tagged individual cDNA molecules. Using its own MiXCR run on the 5' RACE reads, TCRdb lists one record per CDR3 protein. Of approximately 66,000 distinct CDR3 sequences in the sample, about an eighth were seen once. The length of the CDR3 is 15 residues. V was pared by 6 bases and J by 3 bases, with 7 bases of the junction left unmatched. Germline lookup yields CDR1 DFQATT and CDR2 SNEGSKA (reference sequence). Sequenced material: whole blood. This receptor was taken from an adult who was a healthcare worker with PCR-confirmed SARS-CoV-2 infection or an uninfected control (not recorded which). The chain carries TRBV20-1 and TRBJ2-3, with 12 bases identical to TRBD2. CDR3 bases: TGCAGTGCAGCACCACTAGCGGGGGGAACAGATACGCAGTATTTT. Its protein is CSAAPLAGGTDTQYF.